The clone carrying this TCR beta chain was seen many times. What it binds is not known. The data originate from a study of post-analysis software for immune sequencing data. Study overall: The disease courses covered relapsing-remitting, secondary progressive and progressive-relapsing multiple sclerosis. Notes on the study in general: There were several TRBV segments more frequent in patients than controls, and TRBV5-6, TRBV5-1 and TRBV20-1 were among them. Significantly lower normalized Chao1 diversity was found in patients with multiple sclerosis relative to controls.

Tagging with unique molecular identifiers was a feature of the TCR beta cDNA libraries. A population of 1 to 10 million T cells gave rise to approximately 530,000 cDNA molecules. Each CDR3 protein gets one entry after TCRdb re-called the PCR reads with MiXCR. The sample includes around 150,000 distinct CDR3 sequences, around 36% of them seen just once. CDR3 length: 13 residues. The V gene lost 7 bases and the J gene lost 4 bases, with 16 bases spanning the gap. From germline, CDR1 is SQVTM and CDR2 ANQGSEA. Source: blood, taken after autologous hematopoietic stem cell transplantation. This chain uses TRBV29-1 with TRBJ1-2; the D gene is possibly TRBD1 (6 bases). The source is a girl aged 5-17 years with multiple sclerosis. The CDR3 DNA sequence: TGCAGCGCCATGGAGGGGGGTGGCTATGGCTACACCTTC. As protein: CSAMEGGGYGYTF. Filled out from reference TRBV29-1 and TRBJ1-2, the complete variable domain reads SAVISQKPSRDICQRGTSLTIQCQVDSQVTMMFWYRQQPGQSLTLIATANQGSEATYESGFVIDKFPISRPNLTFSTLTVSNMSPEDSSIYLCSAMEGGGYGYTFGSGTRLTVV.